A selection of T cell receptor beta chains follows, all from one sample in a study of shared T cell receptors in the human thymus. Data came from immunoSEQ multiplex PCR; TCRdb stores just in-frame clones and leaves some out. Of roughly 660,000 clones detected, roughly 90% appear once; the ten largest clones hold about 0.01%. The data were also submitted as part of a second study, on human thymus T cells.

Sequencing was carried out using thymocytes. Receptors originate from a boy younger than two with a congenital heart defect. CDR3s include the opening cysteine and the closing phenylalanine or tryptophan. Fields, in order: CDR3 length, V gene, clone size, J gene, D gene, CDR3 DNA, CDR3 protein. D genes are given only for firm matches. Rows may omit the clone size; those that give it use once, few, many or a size class.

>15|TRBV4-3|NA|TRBJ2-7|TRBD1
TGCGCCAGCAGCCATACACGACAGGGGCCCTTCGAGCAGTACTTC
CASSHTRQGPFEQYF
>16|TRBV28|NA|TRBJ2-7|NA
TGTGCCAGCAACCACCCCCCCCGGGGACACGAGAACGAGCAGTACTTC
CASNHPPRGHENEQYF
>15|TRBV28|NA|TRBJ2-1|TRBD2
TGTGCCAGCGGGATCGCAGCGGGAGGGCCAAATGAGCAGTTCTTC
CASGIAAGGPNEQFF
>17|TRBV27|NA|TRBJ2-4|NA
TGTGCCAGCAGTCCCTCTATAGCGGCACTAGCCAAAAACATTCAGTACTTC
CASSPSIAALAKNIQYF
>12|TRBV6-6|NA|TRBJ2-3|NA
TGTGCCAGCAGTTACAGCCCAGATACGCAGTATTTT
CASSYSPDTQYF
>15|TRBV6-5|NA|TRBJ2-7|NA
TGTGCCAGCAGTGGGACTCGAGGGCGCACGGGCGAGCAGTACTTC
CASSGTRGRTGEQYF
>16|TRBV7-4|NA|TRBJ2-7|TRBD2
TGTGCCAGCAGCTTCGGACTAGCGGGGACTCCCTACGAGCAGTACTTC
CASSFGLAGTPYEQYF
>14|TRBV4-2|NA|TRBJ2-7|NA
TGTGCCAGCAGCCAAGAGACCCTAGACTACGAGCAGTACTTC
CASSQETLDYEQYF
>21|TRBV9|NA|TRBJ2-1|TRBD1
TGTGCCAGCGGAACCTGGGGAAGGGACAGGGGATTTTACCGCTCCTACAATGAGCAGTTCTTC
CASGTWGRDRGFYRSYNEQFF
>16|TRBV7-9|NA|TRBJ2-3|TRBD2
TGTGCCAGCAGCCGAGCGGGAGGGCCGGGCACAGATACGCAGTATTTT
CASSRAGGPGTDTQYF
>15|TRBV28|once|TRBJ2-5|TRBD2
TGTGCCAGCAGTTTAACAGCGGGAGGGCGGGAGACCCAGTACTTC
CASSLTAGGRETQYF
>14|TRBV6-5|few|TRBJ2-7|NA
TGTGCCAGTGGAGGGGTTACCCACACGTACGAGCAGTACTTC
CASGGVTHTYEQYF
>16|TRBV7-9|few|TRBJ1-5|TRBD1
TGTGCCAGCAGCTCAACGGACAGGGGAGGGGATCAGCCCCAGCATTTT
CASSSTDRGGDQPQHF
>15|TRBV5-4|NA|TRBJ1-2|NA
TGTGCCAGCAGCTTGCCTGGGGGCAAGGGCTATGGCTACACCTTC
CASSLPGGKGYGYTF
>18|TRBV25-1|NA|TRBJ1-2|NA
TGTGCCAGCGCTAAGACTGGGTCCAGGGAGGGGATTTACTATGGCTACACCTTC
CASAKTGSREGIYYGYTF
>17|TRBV7-2|NA|TRBJ2-5|TRBD2
TGTGCCAGCAGCTTAGTACGCGGGAGGGCCGGTCAAGAGACCCAGTACTTC
CASSLVRGRAGQETQYF
>15|TRBV18|NA|TRBJ1-5|NA
TGTGCCAGCTCACCAGACAGTAATAGCAATCAGCCCCAGCATTTT
CASSPDSNSNQPQHF
>17|TRBV27|once|TRBJ2-3|NA
TGTGCCAGCAGTTCAGAGGGACTCACCCCCCAGACCGATACGCAGTATTTT
CASSSEGLTPQTDTQYF
>16|TRBV27|NA|TRBJ2-7|NA
TGTGCCAGCAGTTTATCTGAGGACTGGCGCTCCTACGAGCAGTACTTC
CASSLSEDWRSYEQYF
>19|TRBV21-1|NA|TRBJ2-3|NA
TGTGCCAGCAGCAAAGCGCAGACCGGGAGGACGGGCAGCACAGATACGCAGTATTTT
CASSKAQTGRTGSTDTQYF
>12|TRBV30|NA|TRBJ2-3|NA
TGTGCCTGGAAGCAGGGAACAGATACGCAGTATTTT
CAWKQGTDTQYF
>15|TRBV7-2|once|TRBJ1-1|TRBD1
TGTGCCAGCAGCTTTTCCAGGACAGGCCGCGGGGAAGCTTTCTTT
CASSFSRTGRGEAFF
>14|TRBV4-3|NA|TRBJ1-2|NA
TGCGCCAGCAGCCCCGGGACACCTTCGGGGGGCTACACCTTC
CASSPGTPSGGYTF
>14|TRBV4-1|once|TRBJ1-3|NA
TGCGCCAGCAGCCGCCAGTGGTCTGGAAACACCATATATTTT
CASSRQWSGNTIYF
>11|TRBV6-1|NA|TRBJ2-1|TRBD1
TGTGCCAGCAGTGTAGGACAGGGACAGTTCTTC
CASSVGQGQFF
>14|TRBV28|NA|TRBJ2-3|TRBD2
TGTGCCAGCGGTCTAGCGGGAATCACAGATACGCAGTATTTT
CASGLAGITDTQYF
>14|TRBV5-4|NA|TRBJ1-2|NA
TGTGCCAGCAGCTCTCCTCAGGGCCTTTATGGCTACACCTTC
CASSSPQGLYGYTF
>15|TRBV9|NA|TRBJ2-1|TRBD2
TGTGCCAGCAGCGGGGGGGGGACTAGCGTCTGGGAGCAGTTCTTC
CASSGGGTSVWEQFF
>19|TRBV14|NA|TRBJ1-3|NA
TGTGCCAGCAGCCAAGATCTACCCAAAGGGACTGTTATGGGAAACACCATATATTTT
CASSQDLPKGTVMGNTIYF
>15|TRBV11-2|NA|TRBJ1-4|TRBD1
TGTGCCAGCAGCTTAAGGGCAGGGGGCGATGAAAAACTGTTTTTT
CASSLRAGGDEKLFF
>17|TRBV30|NA|TRBJ2-1|TRBD2
TGTGCCTGGTGCACGGGGATCCTAGCGGGAGGATGTAATGAGCAGTTCTTC
CAWCTGILAGGCNEQFF
>16|TRBV10-1|NA|TRBJ1-2|TRBD1
TGCGCCAGCAGTCGTCATTGCGAACAGGGGGCGCTAGGCTACACCTTC
CASSRHCEQGALGYTF
>16|TRBV14|NA|TRBJ2-3|TRBD2
TGTGCCAGCAGCCCTCCTACTAGCGGAGCTACAGATACGCAGTATTTT
CASSPPTSGATDTQYF
>15|TRBV7-9|few|TRBJ2-1|NA
TGTGCCAGCAGCTTAGCGCAGAACTCCTACAATGAGCAGTTCTTC
CASSLAQNSYNEQFF
>20|TRBV15|NA|TRBJ1-2|TRBD1
TGTGCCACCAGCGGCCATGGAGGGAGACAGGGTGGTCTCCAGGGCTATGGCTACACCTTC
CATSGHGGRQGGLQGYGYTF
>18|TRBV7-9|NA|TRBJ1-5|NA
TGTGCCAGCAGCTTAGTTCCGGGGTCAGGGGCTAGCAATCAGCCCCAGCATTTT
CASSLVPGSGASNQPQHF
>15|TRBV6-5|NA|TRBJ2-1|TRBD2
TGTGCCAGCAGTTTGCGGCGGGAGGCCCTCCGGGAGCAGTTCTTC
CASSLRREALREQFF
>14|TRBV5-6|NA|TRBJ1-5|NA
TGTGCCAGCAGCACCGGACAGATCAATCAGCCCCAGCATTTT
CASSTGQINQPQHF
>17|TRBV5-5|NA|TRBJ1-3|NA
TGTGCCAGCAGCGCCCGGGACTTAATCGGGTCTGGAAACACCATATATTTT
CASSARDLIGSGNTIYF
>15|TRBV27|NA|TRBJ1-5|TRBD1
TGTGCCAGCAGCCAGACAGGGGCTAGCAATCAGCCCCAGCATTTT
CASSQTGASNQPQHF
>15|TRBV2|NA|TRBJ1-5|NA
TGTGCCAGCAGGCCTAGGAAGGGGTCTTTCCAGCCCCAGCATTTT
CASRPRKGSFQPQHF
>12|TRBV11-2|NA|TRBJ1-2|NA
TGTGCCAGCAGCTTCGGGAACTATGGCTACACCTTC
CASSFGNYGYTF
>14|TRBV21-1|NA|TRBJ2-7|NA
TGTGCCAGCAGCAAAGACAGGGGCCCCTACGAGCAGTACTTC
CASSKDRGPYEQYF
>15|TRBV5-6|once|TRBJ2-1|TRBD1
TGTGCCAGCAGCTTGCGGGACAGGGGTAACAATGAGCAGTTCTTC
CASSLRDRGNNEQFF
>16|TRBV7-9|NA|TRBJ2-1|TRBD2
TGTGCCAGCAGCCCCTATGCTAGCGGGAGCGCCAATGAGCAGTTCTTC
CASSPYASGSANEQFF
>19|TRBV4-1|few|TRBJ1-2|NA
TGCGCCAGCAGCCAAAATATCCCGGGAGACACCCGGATTTGGGGAGGCTACACCTTC
CASSQNIPGDTRIWGGYTF
>15|TRBV6-5|once|TRBJ2-2|NA
TGTGCCAGCAGTTACTCGATTCGGTCGGCCGGGGAGCTGTTTTTT
CASSYSIRSAGELFF
>17|TRBV18|NA|TRBJ2-4|NA
TGTGCCAGCTCACCACCGAAGGGGATGGACGTTAGAAACATTCAGTACTTC
CASSPPKGMDVRNIQYF
>14|TRBV6-6|NA|TRBJ2-7|TRBD1
TGTGCCAGCAGTTACCCGGGACAGGGGTACGAGCAGTACTTC
CASSYPGQGYEQYF
>15|TRBV14|NA|TRBJ2-5|NA
TGTGCCAGCGGCGAGGAGGGAGGCCCCGGGGAGACCCAGTACTTC
CASGEEGGPGETQYF
>14|TRBV7-2|NA|TRBJ1-4|NA
TGTGCCAGCAGCTTAGACGCGGAGAGGGAAAAACTGTTTTTT
CASSLDAEREKLFF
>17|TRBV5-1|NA|TRBJ2-2|TRBD1
TGCGCCAGCAGCTTGGGGCCCTACAGGGGAAGCGGCGGGGAGCTGTTTTTT
CASSLGPYRGSGGELFF
>18|TRBV7-3|NA|TRBJ2-7|TRBD2
TGTGCCAGCAGCTTAAGCCGGGGACTAGCGGGAGGAGAACACGAGCAGTACTTC
CASSLSRGLAGGEHEQYF
>16|TRBV11-2|NA|TRBJ2-7|TRBD1
TGTGCCAGCAGCTCCACGGGGGGACAGGGCCCCTACGAGCAGTACTTC
CASSSTGGQGPYEQYF
>16|TRBV5-6|few|TRBJ2-2|NA
TGTGCCAGCAGCTGCGCTCGGCCGGGAAACACCGGGGAGCTGTTTTTT
CASSCARPGNTGELFF
>16|TRBV27|once|TRBJ2-3|TRBD2
TGTGCCAGCAGTTTTAGCGGGAGCACTAGCACAGATACGCAGTATTTT
CASSFSGSTSTDTQYF
>13|TRBV6-5|NA|TRBJ2-7|NA
TGTGCCAGCAGTTCCCAGGGCTCCTACGAGCAGTACTTC
CASSSQGSYEQYF
>16|TRBV11-3|once|TRBJ2-2|TRBD2
TGTGCCAGCAGTTTCGTACTAGCGGGAGGAGGGGGGGAGCTGTTTTTT
CASSFVLAGGGGELFF
>12|TRBV5-5|NA|TRBJ2-1|NA
TGTGCCAGCAGCTTGGGGCACAATGAGCAGTTCTTC
CASSLGHNEQFF